This TCR beta chain originates from a study of glioma-infiltrating T cells (dated by TCRdb to the mid-2010s). Turning to the overall study: Glioma tissue, non-neoplastic brain tissue and matched peripheral blood mononuclear cells were used as sources from which TCR alpha- and beta-chain repertoires were sequenced. Three low-grade glioma patients, under ten primary glioblastoma patients, and three non-glioma patients who contributed non-neoplastic brain tissue made up the paired cohort. To gauge divergence between tissue and blood T-cell populations, every tissue-infiltrating repertoire was compared against the peripheral blood repertoire from the same patient. What the authors observed across the whole study: Tissue and blood shared very few CDR3 sequences, a result attributed to high CDR3 diversity and limited sampling. VJ-independent divergence between tissue and blood was lower than expected in non-neoplastic patients but higher than expected in all gliomas, particularly low-grade gliomas. The group comparisons were based on small numbers of patients: three non-neoplastic, three low-grade glioma and eight glioblastoma patients.

From its cysteine to its phenylalanine, the CDR3 spans 14 amino acids. The sequence is cut down to CDR3 DNA, 42 bases in frame from base 1. From the germline V gene, CDR1 is MDHEN and CDR2 is SYDVKM. V loses 6 bases, J loses 6 bases, and the germline ends lie 17 bases apart. The iRepertoire nested amplicon-rescue multiplex PCR (arm-PCR) platform was used to amplify TCR alpha and beta CDR3 regions from RNA. One-step reverse transcription and amplification used roughly 90-400 ng of tissue mRNA or PBMC total RNA as input. Following bead purification, Illumina adapters were added by a secondary multiplex PCR, and libraries between 200 and 400 bp were gel-purified. Internal 6-nucleotide barcodes were carried by the libraries and were used for demultiplexing. Sequencing of the libraries was done on an Illumina MiSeq using 2x220 or 2x250 nucleotide paired-end reads. Under the source paper's analysis protocol: Paired reads were merged using FLASH 1.2.11 and were aligned to the GRCh37 human genome using BWA-MEM, after which TRA and TRB reads were extracted. An IMGT-derived reference of cassette sequences and CDR3 motifs, with pseudogenes included, was used for V and J assignment. Reads were translated in three frames, and productive CDR3s were defined as those with a C...FGXG motif and no stop codons. Clonotypes were defined as unique combinations of V-J cassette pair and CDR3 amino acid sequence. Reads were filtered by Hamming distance, with the threshold set by the sequence error rate of each sample in mapped regions. In TCRdb, the public reads were trimmed at Q25 with fastp and aligned with MiXCR, with productive beta chains retained. Each entry merges the rows of one CDR3 protein and shows their most common DNA and genes. TCRdb's processing, not the authors' own work, is the source of the V and J calls. The sample data list about 210,000 distinct CDR3 sequences, and 32% of these were observed just once. The ten largest clones add up to 20% of the sample.

Many counts were recorded for this clonotype. Its antigen is unknown. Within one base of it there is no much larger clone, and no base qualities were kept. The sequence is built from TRBV28 and TRBJ1-2, with the D gene call left open. This TCR was recovered from a human donor with low-grade glioma or glioblastoma, undergoing nonglioma brain surgery, or in good health (not recorded which). Sequenced material: glioma tissue, nonneoplastic brain tissue, or PBMCs (not recorded which). CDR3 region: CASSPPKQGDGYTF. The nucleotide sequence is TGTGCCAGCAGCCCCCCAAAGCAAGGTGATGGCTACACCTTC.